This passage covers 5 T cell receptor beta chains from one sample sequenced in a study of CD8 T cells in ankylosing spondylitis. Study-level results: Made up of several highly homologous variants, a TCR beta motif appeared characteristic of ankylosing spondylitis blood.

TCRdb recomputed calls from the 5' RACE reads with MiXCR, one row per CDR3 protein. The data show a few hundred thousand distinct CDR3 sequences, approximately 20% seen once. These receptors' antigens are unknown. The sample was blood, either unsorted or a sorted T cell fraction (not recorded which). All receptors derive from a male donor with ankylosing spondylitis.

This clonotype turned up a few times. The chain joins TRBV4-1 to TRBJ2-7; 8 nucleotides line up with TRBD2. Germline loops: CDR1 MGHRA, CDR2 YSYEKL. The CDR3 is 16 residues long. Unmatched junction bases numbered 8, after V lost 4 bases and J lost 0 bases. CDR3 sequence reads: CASSREAGEASYEQYF. CDR3 DNA: TGCGCCAGCAGCCGAGAAGCGGGGGAGGCCTCCTACGAGCAGTACTTC.

This chain connects TRBV12-3 or TRBV12-4 to TRBJ2-1; D might be TRBD1 (6 bases). The CDR3 runs to 16 residues. Trimming removed 1 base at V and 4 bases at J, with 14 bases between. The CDR3 nucleotides read TGTGCCAGCAGTTTAGGACCGGCAGGGGCTTACAATGAGCAGTTCTTC. It translates to CASSLGPAGAYNEQFF.

The chain links TRBV12-3 or TRBV12-4 to TRBJ1-2; unclear D gene. The V end lost 7 bases, the J end lost 5 bases, and 11 bases lay between the germline ends. The CDR3 consists of 12 residues. DNA of the CDR3: TGTGCCAGCACCGAGGGTGGGTATGGCTACACCTTC. Its translation: CASTEGGYGYTF.

V is TRBV19 and J is TRBJ1-1; possibly TRBD1 for D (6 bases). CDR3 length: 15 amino acids. The V end was cut by 2 bases, the J end by 3 bases, with 13 bases between. Germline V gives CDR1 LNHDA, CDR2 SQIVND (reference sequence). This CDR3 reads CASSIQGLSDTEAFF. The CDR3 bases are TGTGCCAGTAGTATACAGGGGTTGTCGGACACTGAAGCTTTCTTT.

The V and J genes are TRBV21-1 and TRBJ2-4; the table's TRBD1 call for D was not verified on the DNA. TRBV21-1 is a known pseudogene. There are 15 residues in the CDR3. CDR3 in amino acids: CASSKGFQEGYIQYF. The CDR3 nucleotides read TGTGCCAGCAGCAAAGGTTTTCAAGAGGGGTACATTCAGTACTTC.